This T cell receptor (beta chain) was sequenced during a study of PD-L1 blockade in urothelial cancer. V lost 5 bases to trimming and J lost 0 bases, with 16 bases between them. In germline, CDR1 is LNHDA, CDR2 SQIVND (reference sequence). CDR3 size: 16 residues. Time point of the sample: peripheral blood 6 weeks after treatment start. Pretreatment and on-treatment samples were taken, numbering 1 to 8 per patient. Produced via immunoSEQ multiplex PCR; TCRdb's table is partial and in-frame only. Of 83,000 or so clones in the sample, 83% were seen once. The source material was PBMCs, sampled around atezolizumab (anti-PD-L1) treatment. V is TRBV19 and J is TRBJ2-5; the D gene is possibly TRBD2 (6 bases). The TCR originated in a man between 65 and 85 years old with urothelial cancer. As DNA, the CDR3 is TGTGCCAGTAGTTCCCGCGGAGGGTCGTACCAAGAGACCCAGTACTTC. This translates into CASSSRGGSYQETQYF.